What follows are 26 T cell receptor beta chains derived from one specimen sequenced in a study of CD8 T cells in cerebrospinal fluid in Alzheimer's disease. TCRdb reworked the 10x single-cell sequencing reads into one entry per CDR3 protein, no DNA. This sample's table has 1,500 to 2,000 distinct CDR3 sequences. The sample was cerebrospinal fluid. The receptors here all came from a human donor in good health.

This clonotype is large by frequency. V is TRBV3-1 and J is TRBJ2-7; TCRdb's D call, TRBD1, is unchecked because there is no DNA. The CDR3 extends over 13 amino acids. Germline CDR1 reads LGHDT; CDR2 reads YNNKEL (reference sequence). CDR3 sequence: CASSRGTGNEQYF.

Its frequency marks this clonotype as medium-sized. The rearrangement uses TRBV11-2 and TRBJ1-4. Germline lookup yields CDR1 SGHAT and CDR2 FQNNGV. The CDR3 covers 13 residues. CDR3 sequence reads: CASSGSPNEKLFF.

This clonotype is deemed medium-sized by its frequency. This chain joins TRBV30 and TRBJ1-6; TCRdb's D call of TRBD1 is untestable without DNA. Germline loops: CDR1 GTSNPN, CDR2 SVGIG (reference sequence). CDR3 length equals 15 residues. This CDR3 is CAWSVKQGSNSPLHF.

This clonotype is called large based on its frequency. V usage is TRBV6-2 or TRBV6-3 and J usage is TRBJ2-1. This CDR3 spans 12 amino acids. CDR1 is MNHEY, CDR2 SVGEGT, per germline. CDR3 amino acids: CASSTIVNEQFF.

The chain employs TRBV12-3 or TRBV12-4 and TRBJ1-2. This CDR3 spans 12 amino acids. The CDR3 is CASSILQYGYTF.

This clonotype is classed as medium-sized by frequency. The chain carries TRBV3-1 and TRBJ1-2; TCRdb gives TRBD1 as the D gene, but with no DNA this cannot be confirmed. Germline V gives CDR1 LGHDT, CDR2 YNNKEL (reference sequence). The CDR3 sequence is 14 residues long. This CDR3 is CASSFGQGSYGYTF. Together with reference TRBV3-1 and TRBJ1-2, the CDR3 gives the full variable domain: DTAVSQTPKYLVTQMGNDKSIKCEQNLGHDTMYWYKQDSKKFLKIMFSYNNKELIINETVPNRFSPKSPDKAHLNLHINSLELGDSAVYFCASSFGQGSYGYTFGSGTRLTVV.

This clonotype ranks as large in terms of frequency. The CDR3 sequence is CASSPLGAGELFF. The J gene is TRBJ2-2, the V gene TRBV7-6; the TRBD1 assignment by TCRdb is unverifiable without DNA. The CDR3 has 13 amino acids. Germline CDR1 SGHVS, CDR2 FNYEAQ.

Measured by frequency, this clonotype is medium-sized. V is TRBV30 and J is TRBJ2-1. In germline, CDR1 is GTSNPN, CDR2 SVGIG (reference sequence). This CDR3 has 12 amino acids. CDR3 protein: CAGGSSYNEQFF. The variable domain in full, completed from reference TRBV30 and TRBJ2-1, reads SQTIHQWPATLVQPVGSPLSLECTVEGTSNPNLYWYRQAAGRGLQLLFYSVGIGQISSEVPQNLSASRPQDRQFILSSKKLLLSDSGFYLCAGGSSYNEQFFGPGTRLTVL.

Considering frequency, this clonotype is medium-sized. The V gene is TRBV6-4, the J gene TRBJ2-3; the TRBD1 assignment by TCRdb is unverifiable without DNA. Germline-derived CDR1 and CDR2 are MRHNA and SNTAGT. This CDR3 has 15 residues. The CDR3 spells CASSIQGRGTDTQYF.

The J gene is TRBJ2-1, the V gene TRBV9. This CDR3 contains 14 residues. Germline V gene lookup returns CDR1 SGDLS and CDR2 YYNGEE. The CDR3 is CASSPYDSYGEQFF. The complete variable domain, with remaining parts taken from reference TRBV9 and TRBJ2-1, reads DSGVTQTPKHLITATGQRVTLRCSPRSGDLSVYWYQQSLDQGLQFLIQYYNGEERAKGNILERFSAQQFPDLHSELNLSSLELGDSALYFCASSPYDSYGEQFFGPGTRLTVL.

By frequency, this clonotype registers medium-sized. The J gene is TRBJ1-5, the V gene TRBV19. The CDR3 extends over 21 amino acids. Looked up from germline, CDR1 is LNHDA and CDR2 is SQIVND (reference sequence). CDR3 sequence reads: CASSIARTDASPRRRNQPQHF.

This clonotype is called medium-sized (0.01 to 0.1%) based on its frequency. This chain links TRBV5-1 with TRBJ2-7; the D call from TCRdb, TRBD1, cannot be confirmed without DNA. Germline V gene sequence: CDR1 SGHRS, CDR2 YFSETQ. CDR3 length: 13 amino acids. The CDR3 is CASRYQGSYEQYF.

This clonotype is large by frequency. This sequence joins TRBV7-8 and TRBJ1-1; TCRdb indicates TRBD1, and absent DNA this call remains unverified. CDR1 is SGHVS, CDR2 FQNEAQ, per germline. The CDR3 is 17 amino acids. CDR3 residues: CASSLGLGVTDKTEAFF.

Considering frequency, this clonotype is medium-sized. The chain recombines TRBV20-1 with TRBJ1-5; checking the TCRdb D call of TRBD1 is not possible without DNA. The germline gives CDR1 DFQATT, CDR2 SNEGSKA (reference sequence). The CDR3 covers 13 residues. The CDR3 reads CSANPTGDQPQHF.

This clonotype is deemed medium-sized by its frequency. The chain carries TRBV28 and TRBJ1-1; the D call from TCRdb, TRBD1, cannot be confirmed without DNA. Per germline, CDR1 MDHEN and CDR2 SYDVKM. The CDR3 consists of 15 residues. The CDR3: CASSRPGMGNTEAFF.

CDR3 sequence reads: CASSYVGGGLDTQYF. The genes are TRBV6-2 or TRBV6-3 and TRBJ2-3; the TRBD1 assignment by TCRdb is unverifiable without DNA. The germline V gene encodes CDR1 MNHEY and CDR2 SVGEGT. This CDR3 contains 15 residues.

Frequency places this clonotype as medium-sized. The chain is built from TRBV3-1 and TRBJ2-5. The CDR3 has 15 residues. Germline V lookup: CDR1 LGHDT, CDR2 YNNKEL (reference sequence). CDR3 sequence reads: CASSQDLARPETQYF.

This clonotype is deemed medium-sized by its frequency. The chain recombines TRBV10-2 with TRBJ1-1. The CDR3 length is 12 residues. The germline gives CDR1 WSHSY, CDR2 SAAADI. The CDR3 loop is CASRVTNTEAFF.

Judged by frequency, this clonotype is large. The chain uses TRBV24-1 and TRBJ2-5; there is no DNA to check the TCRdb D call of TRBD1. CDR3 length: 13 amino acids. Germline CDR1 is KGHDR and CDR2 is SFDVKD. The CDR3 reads CATSEWDRGAQYF.

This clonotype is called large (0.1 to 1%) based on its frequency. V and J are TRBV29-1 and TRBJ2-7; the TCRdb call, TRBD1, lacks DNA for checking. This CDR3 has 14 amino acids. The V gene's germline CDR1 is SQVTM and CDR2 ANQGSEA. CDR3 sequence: CSVVLTGGIGEQYF.

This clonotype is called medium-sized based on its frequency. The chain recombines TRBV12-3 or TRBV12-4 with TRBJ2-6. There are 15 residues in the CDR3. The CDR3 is CASSFVGSGANVLTF.

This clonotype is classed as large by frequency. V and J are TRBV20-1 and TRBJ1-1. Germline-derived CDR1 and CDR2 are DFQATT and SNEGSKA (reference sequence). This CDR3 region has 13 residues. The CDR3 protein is CSARRDGNTEAFF.

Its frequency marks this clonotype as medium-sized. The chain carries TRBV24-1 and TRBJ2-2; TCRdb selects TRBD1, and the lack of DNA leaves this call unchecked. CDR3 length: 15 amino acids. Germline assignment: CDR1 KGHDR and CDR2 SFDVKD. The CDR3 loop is CATSPLTGHTGELFF.

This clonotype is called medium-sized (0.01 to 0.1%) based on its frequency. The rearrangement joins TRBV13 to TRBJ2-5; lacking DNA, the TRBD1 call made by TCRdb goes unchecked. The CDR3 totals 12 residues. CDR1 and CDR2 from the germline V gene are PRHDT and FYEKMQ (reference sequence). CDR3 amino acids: CASGQGAETQYF. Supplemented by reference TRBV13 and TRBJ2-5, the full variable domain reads AAGVIQSPRHLIKEKRETATLKCYPIPRHDTVYWYQQGPGQDPQFLISFYEKMQSDKGSIPDRFSAQQFSDYHSELNMSSLELGDSALYFCASGQGAETQYFGPGTRLLVL.

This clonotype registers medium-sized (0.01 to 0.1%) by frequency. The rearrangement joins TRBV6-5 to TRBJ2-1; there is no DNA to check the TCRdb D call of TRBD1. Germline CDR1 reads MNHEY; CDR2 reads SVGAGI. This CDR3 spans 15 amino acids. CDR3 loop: CASSAGQGVYNEQFF.

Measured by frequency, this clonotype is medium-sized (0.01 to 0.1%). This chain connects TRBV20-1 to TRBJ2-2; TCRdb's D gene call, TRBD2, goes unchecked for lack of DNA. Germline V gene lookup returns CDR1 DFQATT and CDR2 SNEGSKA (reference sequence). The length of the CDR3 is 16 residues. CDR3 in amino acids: CSARPASGGYTGELFF.